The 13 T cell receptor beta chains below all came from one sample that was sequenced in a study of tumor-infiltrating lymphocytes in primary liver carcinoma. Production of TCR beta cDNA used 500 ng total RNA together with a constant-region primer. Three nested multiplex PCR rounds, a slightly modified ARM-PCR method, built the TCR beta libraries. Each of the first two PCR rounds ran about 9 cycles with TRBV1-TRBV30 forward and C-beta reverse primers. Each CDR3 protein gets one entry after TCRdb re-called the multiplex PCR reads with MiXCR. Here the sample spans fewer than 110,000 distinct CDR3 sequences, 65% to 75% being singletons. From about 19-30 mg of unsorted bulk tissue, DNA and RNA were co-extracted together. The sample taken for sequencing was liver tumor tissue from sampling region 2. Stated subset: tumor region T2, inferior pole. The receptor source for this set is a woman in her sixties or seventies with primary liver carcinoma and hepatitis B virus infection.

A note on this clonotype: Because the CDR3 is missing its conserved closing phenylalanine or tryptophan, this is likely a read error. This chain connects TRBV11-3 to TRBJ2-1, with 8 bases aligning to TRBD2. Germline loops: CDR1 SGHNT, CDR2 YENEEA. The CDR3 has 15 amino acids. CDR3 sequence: CASSPRDSGNNGQFY. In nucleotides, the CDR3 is TGTGCCAGCAGCCCTCGGGATAGCGGGAACAATGGGCAGTTCTAC.

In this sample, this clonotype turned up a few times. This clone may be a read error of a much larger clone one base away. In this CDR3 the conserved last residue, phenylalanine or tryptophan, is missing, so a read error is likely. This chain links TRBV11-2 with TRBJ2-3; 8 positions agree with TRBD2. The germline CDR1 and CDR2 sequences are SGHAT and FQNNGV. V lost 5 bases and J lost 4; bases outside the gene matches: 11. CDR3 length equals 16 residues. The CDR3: CASSMGPAGVADTQYY. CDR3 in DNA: TGTGCCAGCAGCATGGGACCAGCGGGAGTGGCAGATACGCAGTATTAT.

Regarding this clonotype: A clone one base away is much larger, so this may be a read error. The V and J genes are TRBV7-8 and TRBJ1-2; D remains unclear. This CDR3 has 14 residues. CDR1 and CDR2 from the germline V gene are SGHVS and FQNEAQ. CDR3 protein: CAGSPSQPVYGYTF. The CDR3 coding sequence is TGTGCCGGCAGCCCTAGCCAGCCGGTCTATGGCTACACCTTC.

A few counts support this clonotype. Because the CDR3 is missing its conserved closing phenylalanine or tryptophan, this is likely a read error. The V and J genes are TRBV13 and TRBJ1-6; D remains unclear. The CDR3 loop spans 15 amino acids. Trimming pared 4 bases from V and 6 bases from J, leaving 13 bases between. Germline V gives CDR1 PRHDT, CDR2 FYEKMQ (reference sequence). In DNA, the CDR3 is TGTGCCAGCAGCTCGACGGGTCCGGGTAATTCACCCCTCCACTCT. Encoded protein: CASSSTGPGNSPLHS.

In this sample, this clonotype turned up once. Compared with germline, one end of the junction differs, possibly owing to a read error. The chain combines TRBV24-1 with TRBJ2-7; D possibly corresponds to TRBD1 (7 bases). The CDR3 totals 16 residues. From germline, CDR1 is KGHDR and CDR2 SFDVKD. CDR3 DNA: TGTGTCACCTCAGCCGGGGGCCGACAGGGAGATTACGAGCAGTACTTC. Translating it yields CVTSAGGRQGDYEQYF.

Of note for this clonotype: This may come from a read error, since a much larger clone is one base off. The CDR3 spells CASSSRWVLETQYF. CDR3 bases: TGTGCCAGCAGCTCCCGCTGGGTGTTGGAGACCCAGTACTTC. The J gene is TRBJ2-5, the V gene TRBV14, with D unclear. The CDR3 covers 14 residues. CDR1 is SGHDN and CDR2 is FVKESK in the germline V gene. Trimming took 5 bases from V and 5 from J, leaving 15 bases between them.

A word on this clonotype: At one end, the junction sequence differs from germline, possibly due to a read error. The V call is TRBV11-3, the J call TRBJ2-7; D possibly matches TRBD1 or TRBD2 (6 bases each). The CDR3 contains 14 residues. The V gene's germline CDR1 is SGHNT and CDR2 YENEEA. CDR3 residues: CASSLSGRGHEHYF. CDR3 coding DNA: TGTGCCAGCAGCTTAAGCGGTCGGGGGCACGAGCACTACTTC.

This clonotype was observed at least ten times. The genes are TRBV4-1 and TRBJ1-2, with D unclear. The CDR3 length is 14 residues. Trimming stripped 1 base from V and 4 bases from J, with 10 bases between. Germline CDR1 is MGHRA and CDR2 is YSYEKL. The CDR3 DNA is TGCGCCAGCAGCCAAGGCGTGGCAGCCTATGGCTACACCTTC. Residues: CASSQGVAAYGYTF.

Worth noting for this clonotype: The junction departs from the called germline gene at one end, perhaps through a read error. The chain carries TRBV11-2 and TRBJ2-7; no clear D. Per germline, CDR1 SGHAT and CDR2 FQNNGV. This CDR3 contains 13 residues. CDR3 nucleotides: TGTGCCAGTAGCTCCGGTCTGCTAAACGAGCAGTACTTC. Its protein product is CASSSGLLNEQYF.

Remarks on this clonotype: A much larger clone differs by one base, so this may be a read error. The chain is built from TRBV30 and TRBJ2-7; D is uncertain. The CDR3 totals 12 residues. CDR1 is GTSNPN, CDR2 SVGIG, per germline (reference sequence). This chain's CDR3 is CASSRTGYEQYF. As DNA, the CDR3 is TGTGCCTCGAGTAGGACGGGCTACGAGCAGTACTTC.

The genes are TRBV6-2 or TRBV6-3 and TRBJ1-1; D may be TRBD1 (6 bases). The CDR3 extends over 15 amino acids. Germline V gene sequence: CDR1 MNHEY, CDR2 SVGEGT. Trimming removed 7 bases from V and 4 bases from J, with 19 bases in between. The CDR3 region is CASNPWERGFTEAFF. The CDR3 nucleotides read TGTGCCAGCAATCCCTGGGAGAGGGGGTTCACTGAAGCTTTCTTT.

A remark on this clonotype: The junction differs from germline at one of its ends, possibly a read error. CDR3 nucleotides: TGTGCCAGCAGTACCCCACCCACTTCACCACGCCCCTACAATGGGCAGTTCTTC. Protein product: CASSTPPTSPRPYNGQFF. V is TRBV6-8 and J is TRBJ2-1, with D uncertain. Germline V CDR1 and CDR2: MNHGY, SAAAGT. The CDR3 has 18 amino acids.

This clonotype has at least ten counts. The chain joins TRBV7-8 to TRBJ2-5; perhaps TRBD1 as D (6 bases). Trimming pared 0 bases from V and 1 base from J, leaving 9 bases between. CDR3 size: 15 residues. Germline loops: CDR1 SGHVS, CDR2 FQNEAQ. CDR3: CASSLAGAGQETQYF. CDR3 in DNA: TGTGCCAGCAGCTTAGCGGGGGCGGGCCAAGAGACCCAGTACTTC.